A selection of T cell receptor beta chains follows, all from one sample in a study of blood T cells in healthy people across ages. TCRdb recomputed calls from the 5' RACE reads with MiXCR, one row per CDR3 protein. The repertoire has roughly 1,800,000 distinct CDR3 sequences, about 50% of them found once; the top ten carry less than 2.5%. Material for sequencing was blood. These receptors all come from a woman in her 40s in good health. Each CDR3 is given with its conserved first and last residue. The order of the fields is clone size, D gene, J gene, V gene, CDR3 protein, CDR3 DNA. The D gene is left open where the match is weak. Clone size is stated in some rows and not others, as once, few, many or a class when expanded.

few TRBD1 TRBJ2-1 TRBV7-2 CASQDRGLVNEQFF TGTGCCAGCCAGGACAGGGGGCTTGTCAATGAGCAGTTCTTC
. TRBD1 TRBJ2-3 TRBV7-9 CASSTLDRANTDTQYF TGTGCCAGCAGCACTTTGGACAGGGCTAACACAGATACGCAGTATTTT
. . TRBJ2-4 TRBV20-1 CSARDLGVAKNIQYF TGCAGTGCTAGAGATCTTGGGGTAGCCAAAAACATTCAGTACTTC
. . TRBJ2-5 TRBV11-2 CASSLDQIEHHQETQYF TGTGCCAGCAGCTTAGATCAGATAGAGCACCACCAAGAGACCCAGTACTTC
few TRBD1 TRBJ1-2 TRBV20-1 CSATLTRDRANYGYTF TGCAGTGCTACTCTAACCCGGGACAGGGCTAACTATGGCTACACCTTC
. . TRBJ2-6 TRBV20-1 CSARGRGTGANVLTF TGCAGTGCTAGGGGGCGAGGGACTGGGGCCAACGTCCTGACTTTC
. . TRBJ1-5 TRBV21-1 CASSKERGHILGRGNQPQHF TGTGCCAGCAGCAAAGAGAGAGGACACATATTGGGGCGTGGCAATCAGCCCCAGCATTTT
. TRBD2 TRBJ2-4 TRBV29-1 CSVGLAGAKNIRYF TGCAGCGTAGGACTAGCGGGAGCCAAAAACATTCGGTACTTC
few TRBD1 TRBJ2-6 TRBV28 CASSSWSGTGSIGANVLTF TGTGCCAGCAGTTCTTGGTCCGGGACAGGAAGTATAGGGGCCAACGTCCTGACTTTC
few TRBD1 TRBJ2-3 TRBV20-1 CSASRPGGSDTQYF TGCAGTGCTAGCCGTCCAGGGGGCTCAGATACGCAGTATTTT
. . TRBJ2-5 TRBV12-3/TRBV12-4 CASSLDDRDQETQYF TGTGCCAGCAGTTTAGACGACCGGGACCAAGAGACCCAGTACTTC
many . TRBJ2-3 TRBV11-2 CASSTSDTQYF TGTGCCAGCAGCACAAGTGATACGCAGTATTTT
. . TRBJ2-5 TRBV2 CASQGPPAQETQYF TGTGCCAGCCAGGGCCCCCCAGCTCAAGAGACCCAGTACTTC
. . TRBJ1-6 TRBV12-3/TRBV12-4 CASSFSGPSSPLHF TGTGCCAGCAGTTTCTCCGGACCTTCTTCACCCCTCCACTTT
few . TRBJ2-7 TRBV20-1 CSARGNSYEQYF TGCAGTGCTAGAGGAAACTCCTACGAGCAGTACTTC
. TRBD1 TRBJ2-1 TRBV20-1 CSARVRQGYGNEQFF TGCAGTGCTAGAGTTAGACAGGGGTACGGGAATGAGCAGTTCTTC
. . TRBJ2-7 TRBV18 CASSPPGLGRLRDEQYF TGTGCCAGCTCACCACCGGGTTTAGGGAGGTTGCGCGACGAGCAGTACTTC
. . TRBJ1-2 TRBV6-1 CASSTQDIAGYTF TGTGCCAGCAGTACGCAGGATATCGCGGGCTACACCTTC
. TRBD1 TRBJ2-5 TRBV28 CASSPLAGTGQETQYF TGTGCCAGCAGTCCGCTGGCCGGGACAGGGCAAGAGACCCAGTACTTC
. . TRBJ1-1 TRBV4-3 CASSQGGGERARLNTEAFF TGCGCCAGCAGCCAAGGGGGGGGTGAAAGGGCAAGACTGAACACTGAAGCTTTCTTT
few . TRBJ2-7 TRBV20-1 CSARDDSWVSYEQYF TGCAGTGCTAGAGACGACTCGTGGGTCTCCTACGAGCAGTACTTC
once TRBD2 TRBJ2-1 TRBV20-1 CSASNPGTSLAEQFF TGCAGTGCTTCTAACCCCGGGACTAGCCTCGCTGAGCAGTTCTTC